This record looks at one TCR beta chain sequence and its context. This entry belongs to a study of blood T cell repertoires in COVID-19. In the study overall: Acute-phase and convalescent COVID-19 samples originated in the United States, Italy and Spain. PBMCs, B-cell-depleted T cells, or T cells provided the cDNA or gDNA that made up the material.

How the authors handled the data: Cell counts per sample came from amplifying reference gene primers. The assay was immunoSEQ multiplex PCR, and TCRdb's table has in-frame clones only and misses some. Clone size and V and J calls were adopted from that table, with D and trimming inferred from the DNA. This sample has fewer than 30,000 clones; 72% occur once, and the top ten carry more than 20%. Losses at the gene ends were 0 bases for V and 4 bases for J; bases not matched to a gene: 5. In germline, CDR1 is SGHKS, CDR2 YYEKEE (reference sequence). This CDR3 region has 15 residues. The chain couples TRBV5-5 to TRBJ1-2, with TRBD1 identical over 8 bases. Sequenced sample: peripheral blood. This receptor was taken from a boy aged 2 to 9 with active or convalescent COVID-19. CDR3 in amino acids: CASSLVGQGSYGYTF. The CDR3 DNA is TGTGCCAGCAGCTTGGTTGGACAGGGATCCTATGGCTACACCTTC.